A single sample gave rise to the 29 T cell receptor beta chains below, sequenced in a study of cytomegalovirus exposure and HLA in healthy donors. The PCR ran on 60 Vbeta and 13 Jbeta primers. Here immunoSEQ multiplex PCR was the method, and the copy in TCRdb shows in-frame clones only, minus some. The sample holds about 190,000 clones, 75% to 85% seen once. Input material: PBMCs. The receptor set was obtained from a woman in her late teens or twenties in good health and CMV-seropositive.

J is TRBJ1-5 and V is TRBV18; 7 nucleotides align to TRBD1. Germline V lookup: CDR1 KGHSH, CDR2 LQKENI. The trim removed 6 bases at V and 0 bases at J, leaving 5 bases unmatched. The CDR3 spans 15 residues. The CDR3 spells CASSLTGSSNQPQHF. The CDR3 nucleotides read TGTGCCAGCTCCCTGACAGGGTCTAGCAATCAGCCCCAGCATTTT.

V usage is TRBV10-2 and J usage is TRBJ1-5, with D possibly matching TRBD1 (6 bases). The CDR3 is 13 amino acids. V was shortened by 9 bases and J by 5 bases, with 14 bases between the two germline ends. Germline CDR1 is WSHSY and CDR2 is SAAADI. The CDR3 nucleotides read TGCGCCAGTAGAGACAGGACGGATCAGCCCCAGCATTTT. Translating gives CASRDRTDQPQHF.

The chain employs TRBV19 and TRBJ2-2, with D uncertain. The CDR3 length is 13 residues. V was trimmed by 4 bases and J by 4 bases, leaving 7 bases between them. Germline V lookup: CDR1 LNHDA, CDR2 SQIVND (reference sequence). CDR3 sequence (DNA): TGTGCCAGTAGTACCACAGTCACCGGGGAGCTGTTTTTT. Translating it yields CASSTTVTGELFF.

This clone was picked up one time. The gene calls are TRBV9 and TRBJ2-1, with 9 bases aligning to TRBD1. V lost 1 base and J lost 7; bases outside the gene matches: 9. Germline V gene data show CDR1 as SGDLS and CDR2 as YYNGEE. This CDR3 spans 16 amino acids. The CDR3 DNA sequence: TGTGCCAGCAGCGTAATTGGGACAGGGTCCCAGAATGAGCAGTTCTTC. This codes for CASSVIGTGSQNEQFF.

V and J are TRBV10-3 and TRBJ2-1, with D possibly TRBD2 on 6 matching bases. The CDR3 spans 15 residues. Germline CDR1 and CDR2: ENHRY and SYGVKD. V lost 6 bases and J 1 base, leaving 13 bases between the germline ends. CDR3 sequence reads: CAIRPSVGSYNEQFF. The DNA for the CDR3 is TGTGCCATCAGGCCTAGCGTGGGATCCTACAATGAGCAGTTCTTC.

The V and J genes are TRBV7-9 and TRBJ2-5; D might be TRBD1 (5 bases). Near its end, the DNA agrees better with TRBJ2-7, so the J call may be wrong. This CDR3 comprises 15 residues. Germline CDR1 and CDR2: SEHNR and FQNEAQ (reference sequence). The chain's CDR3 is CASSPNLDSSYEQYF. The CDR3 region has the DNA TGTGCCAGCAGCCCTAATCTCGACAGCTCCTACGAGCAGTACTTC.

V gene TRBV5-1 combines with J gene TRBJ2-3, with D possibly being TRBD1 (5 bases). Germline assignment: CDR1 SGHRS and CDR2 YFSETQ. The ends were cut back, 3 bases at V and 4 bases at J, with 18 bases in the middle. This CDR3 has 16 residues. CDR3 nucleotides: TGCGCCAGCAGCTGGGGCCTTCGCGGATCACCAGATACGCAGTATTTT. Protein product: CASSWGLRGSPDTQYF. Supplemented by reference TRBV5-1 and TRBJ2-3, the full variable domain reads KAGVTQTPRYLIKTRGQQVTLSCSPISGHRSVSWYQQTPGQGLQFLFEYFSETQRNKGNFPGRFSGRQFSNSRSEMNVSTLELGDSALYLCASSWGLRGSPDTQYFGPGTRLTVL.

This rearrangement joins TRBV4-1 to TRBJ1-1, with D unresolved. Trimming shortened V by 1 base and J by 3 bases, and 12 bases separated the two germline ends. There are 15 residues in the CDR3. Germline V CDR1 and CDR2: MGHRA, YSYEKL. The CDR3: CASSQVSGPHTEAFF. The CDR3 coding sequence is TGCGCCAGCAGCCAAGTGAGCGGGCCGCACACTGAAGCTTTCTTT.

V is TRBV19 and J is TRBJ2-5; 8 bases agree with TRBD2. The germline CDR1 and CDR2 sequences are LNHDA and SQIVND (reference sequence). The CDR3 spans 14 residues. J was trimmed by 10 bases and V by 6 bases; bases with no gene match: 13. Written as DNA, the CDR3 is TGTGCCAGTAGCAAAGCGGGGGACCTCCTAAGCCAGTACTTC. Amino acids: CASSKAGDLLSQYF.

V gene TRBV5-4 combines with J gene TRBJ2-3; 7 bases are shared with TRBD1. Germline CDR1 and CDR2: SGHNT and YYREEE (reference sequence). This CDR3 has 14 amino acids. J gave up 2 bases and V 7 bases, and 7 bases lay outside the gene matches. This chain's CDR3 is CASRRQGTTDTQYF. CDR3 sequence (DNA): TGTGCCAGCCGAAGACAGGGTACCACAGATACGCAGTATTTT.

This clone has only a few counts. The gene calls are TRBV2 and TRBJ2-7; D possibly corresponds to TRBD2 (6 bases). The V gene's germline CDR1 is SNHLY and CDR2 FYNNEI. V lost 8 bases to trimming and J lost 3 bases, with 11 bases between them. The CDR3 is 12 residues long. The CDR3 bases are TGTGCCAGCGGGAGGCGCATCTACGAGCAGTACTTC. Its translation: CASGRRIYEQYF. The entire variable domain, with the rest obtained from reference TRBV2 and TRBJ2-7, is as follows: EPEVTQTPSHQVTQMGQEVILRCVPISNHLYFYWYRQILGQKVEFLVSFYNNEISEKSEIFDDQFSVERPDGSNFTLKIRSTKLEDSAMYFCASGRRIYEQYFGPGTRLTVT.

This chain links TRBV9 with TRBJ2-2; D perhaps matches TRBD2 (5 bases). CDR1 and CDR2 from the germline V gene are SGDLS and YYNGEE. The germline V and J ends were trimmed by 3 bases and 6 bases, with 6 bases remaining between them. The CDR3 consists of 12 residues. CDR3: CASSGSAGELFF. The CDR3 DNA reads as TGTGCCAGCAGCGGTAGCGCCGGGGAGCTGTTTTTT.

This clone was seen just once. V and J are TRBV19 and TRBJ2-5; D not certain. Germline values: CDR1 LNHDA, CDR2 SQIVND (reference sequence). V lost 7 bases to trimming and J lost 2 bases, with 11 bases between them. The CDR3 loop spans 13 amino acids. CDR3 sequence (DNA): TGTGCCAGTATTGGCACAGAGCAAGAGACCCAGTACTTC. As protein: CASIGTEQETQYF.

CDR3 DNA sequence: TGTGCCAGCAGTTACGAGGGCAGGGGGACGGGCTACACCTTC. This codes for CASSYEGRGTGYTF. The V gene is TRBV6-6, the J gene TRBJ1-2, with 7 bases identical to TRBD1. The V segment lost 2 bases and the J segment 8 bases; nucleotides outside the gene matches: 8. Per germline, CDR1 MNHNY and CDR2 SVGAGI (reference sequence). The CDR3 spans 14 residues.

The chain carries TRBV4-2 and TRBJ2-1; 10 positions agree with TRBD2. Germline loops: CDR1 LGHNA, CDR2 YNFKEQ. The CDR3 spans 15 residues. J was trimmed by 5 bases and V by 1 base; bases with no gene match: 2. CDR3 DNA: TGTGCCAGCAGCCAAGGGACTAGCGGAAACAATGAGCAGTTCTTC. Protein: CASSQGTSGNNEQFF.

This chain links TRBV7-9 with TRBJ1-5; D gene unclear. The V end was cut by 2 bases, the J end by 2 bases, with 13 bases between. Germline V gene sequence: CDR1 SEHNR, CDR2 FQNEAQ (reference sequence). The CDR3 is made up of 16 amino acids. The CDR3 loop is CASSLRRKRGNQPQHF. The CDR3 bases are TGTGCCAGCAGCTTACGGAGGAAAAGGGGCAATCAGCCCCAGCATTTT.

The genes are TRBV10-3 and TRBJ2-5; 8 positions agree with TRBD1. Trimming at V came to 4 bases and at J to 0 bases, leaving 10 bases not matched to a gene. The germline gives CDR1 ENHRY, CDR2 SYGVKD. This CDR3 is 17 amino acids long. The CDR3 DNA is TGTGCCATCAGTGGGAGGACAGGGATCGGCCACCAAGAGACCCAGTACTTC. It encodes CAISGRTGIGHQETQYF.

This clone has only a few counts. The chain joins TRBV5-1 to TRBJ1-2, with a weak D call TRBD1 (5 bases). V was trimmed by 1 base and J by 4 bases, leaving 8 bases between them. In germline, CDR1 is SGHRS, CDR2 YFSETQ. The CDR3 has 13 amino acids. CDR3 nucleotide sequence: TGCGCCAGCAGCTTGTTAGGGGCCTATGGCTACACCTTC. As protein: CASSLLGAYGYTF.

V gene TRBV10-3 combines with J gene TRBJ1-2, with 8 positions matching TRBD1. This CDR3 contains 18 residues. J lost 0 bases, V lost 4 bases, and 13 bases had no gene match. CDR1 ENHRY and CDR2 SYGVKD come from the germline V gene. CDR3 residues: CAISAITGTGGTNYGYTF. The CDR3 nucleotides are TGTGCCATCAGTGCAATAACCGGGACAGGCGGTACTAACTATGGCTACACCTTC.

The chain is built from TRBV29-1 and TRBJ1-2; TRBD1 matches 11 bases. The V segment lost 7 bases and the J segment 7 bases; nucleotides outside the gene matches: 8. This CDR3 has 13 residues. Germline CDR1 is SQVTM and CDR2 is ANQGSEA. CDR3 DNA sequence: TGCAGCGCTGGGACAGGGGGAAAGAGTGGCTACACCTTC. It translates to CSAGTGGKSGYTF. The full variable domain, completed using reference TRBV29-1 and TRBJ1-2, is SAVISQKPSRDICQRGTSLTIQCQVDSQVTMMFWYRQQPGQSLTLIATANQGSEATYESGFVIDKFPISRPNLTFSTLTVSNMSPEDSSIYLCSAGTGGKSGYTFGSGTRLTVV.

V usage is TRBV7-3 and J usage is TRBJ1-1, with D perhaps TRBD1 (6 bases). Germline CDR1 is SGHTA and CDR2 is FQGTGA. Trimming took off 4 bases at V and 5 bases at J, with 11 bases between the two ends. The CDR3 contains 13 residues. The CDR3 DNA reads TGTGCCAGCAGCTCTCAGGGGTGGACTGAAGCTTTCTTT. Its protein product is CASSSQGWTEAFF.

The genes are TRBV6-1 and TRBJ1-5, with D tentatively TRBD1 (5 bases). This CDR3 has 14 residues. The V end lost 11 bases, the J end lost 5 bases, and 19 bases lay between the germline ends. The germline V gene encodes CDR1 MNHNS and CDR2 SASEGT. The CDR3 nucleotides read TGTGCCGCATCCGGGGGGGGAGCACATCAGCCCCAGCATTTT. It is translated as CAASGGGAHQPQHF.

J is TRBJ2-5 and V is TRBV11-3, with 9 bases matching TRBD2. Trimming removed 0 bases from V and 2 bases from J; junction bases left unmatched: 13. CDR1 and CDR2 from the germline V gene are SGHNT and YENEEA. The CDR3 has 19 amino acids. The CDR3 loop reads CASSLDRRLAGRGQETQYF. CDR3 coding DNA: TGTGCCAGCAGCTTAGATCGCCGTCTAGCGGGGAGGGGTCAAGAGACCCAGTACTTC. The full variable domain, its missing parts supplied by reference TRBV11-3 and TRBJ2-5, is EAGVVQSPRYKIIEKKQPVAFWCNPISGHNTLYWYLQNLGQGPELLIRYENEEAVDDSQLPKDRFSAERLKGVDSTLKIQPAELGDSAVYLCASSLDRRLAGRGQETQYFGPGTRLLVL.

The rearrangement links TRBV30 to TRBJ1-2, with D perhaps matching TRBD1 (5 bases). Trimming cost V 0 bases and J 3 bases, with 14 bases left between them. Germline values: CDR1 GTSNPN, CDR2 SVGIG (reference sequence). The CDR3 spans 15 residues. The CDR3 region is CAWSVGTAEYYGYTF. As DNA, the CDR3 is TGTGCCTGGAGTGTTGGGACTGCGGAGTACTATGGCTACACCTTC.

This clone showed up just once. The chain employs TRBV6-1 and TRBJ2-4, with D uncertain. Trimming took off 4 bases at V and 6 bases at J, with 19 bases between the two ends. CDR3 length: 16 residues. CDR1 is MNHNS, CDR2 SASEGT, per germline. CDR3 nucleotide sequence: TGTGCCAGCAGTGGCCGACACTCCGTCTTGGGAAACATTCAGTACTTC. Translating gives CASSGRHSVLGNIQYF.

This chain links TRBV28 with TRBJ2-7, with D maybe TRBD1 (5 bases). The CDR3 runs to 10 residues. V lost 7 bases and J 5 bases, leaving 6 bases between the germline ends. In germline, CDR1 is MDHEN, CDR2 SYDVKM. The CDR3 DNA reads TGTGCCAGCAAGGGGAACGAGCAGTACGTC. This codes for CASKGNEQYV.

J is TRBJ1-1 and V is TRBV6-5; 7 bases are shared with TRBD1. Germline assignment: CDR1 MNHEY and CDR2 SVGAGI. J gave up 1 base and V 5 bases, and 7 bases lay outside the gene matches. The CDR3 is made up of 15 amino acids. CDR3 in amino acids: CASSARNRGNTEAFF. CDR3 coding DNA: TGTGCCAGCAGTGCAAGAAACAGGGGGAACACTGAAGCTTTCTTT.

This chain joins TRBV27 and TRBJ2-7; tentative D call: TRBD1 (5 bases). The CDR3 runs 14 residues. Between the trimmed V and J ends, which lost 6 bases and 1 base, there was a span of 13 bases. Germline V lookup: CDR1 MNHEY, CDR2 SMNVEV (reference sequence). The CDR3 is CASRPGPSSYEQYF. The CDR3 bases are TGTGCCAGCAGACCAGGGCCCAGTTCCTACGAGCAGTACTTC.

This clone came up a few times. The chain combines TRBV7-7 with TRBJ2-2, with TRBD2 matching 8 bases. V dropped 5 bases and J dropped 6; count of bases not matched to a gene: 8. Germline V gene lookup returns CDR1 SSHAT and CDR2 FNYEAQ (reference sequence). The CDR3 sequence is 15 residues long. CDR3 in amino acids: CASSPGLEKPGELFF. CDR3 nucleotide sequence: TGTGCCAGCAGCCCGGGACTAGAAAAGCCCGGGGAGCTGTTTTTT.